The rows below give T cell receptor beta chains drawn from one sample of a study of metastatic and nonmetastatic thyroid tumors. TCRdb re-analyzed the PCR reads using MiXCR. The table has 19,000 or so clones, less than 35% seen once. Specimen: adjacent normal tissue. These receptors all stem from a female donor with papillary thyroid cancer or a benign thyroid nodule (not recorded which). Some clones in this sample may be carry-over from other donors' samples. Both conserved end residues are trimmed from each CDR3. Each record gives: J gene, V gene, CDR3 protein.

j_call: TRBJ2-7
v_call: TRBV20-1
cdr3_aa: SAPSSEGARFYEQY

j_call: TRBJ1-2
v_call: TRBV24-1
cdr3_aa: ATSETGQGYGYT

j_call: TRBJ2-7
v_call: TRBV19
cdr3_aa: ASSPKGRANSYEQY

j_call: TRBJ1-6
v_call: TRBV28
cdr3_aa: ATWGRRNSPLH

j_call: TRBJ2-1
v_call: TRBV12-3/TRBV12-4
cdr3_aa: ASSRQDEQF

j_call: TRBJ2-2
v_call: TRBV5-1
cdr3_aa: ASSFTSGTSNTGELF

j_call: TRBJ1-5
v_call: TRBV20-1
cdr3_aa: SARNPEGNQPQH

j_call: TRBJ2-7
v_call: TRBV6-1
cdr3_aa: ASMELAGGGQH

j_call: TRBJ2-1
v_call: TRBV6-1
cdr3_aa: ASRTQWAYAQNEQL

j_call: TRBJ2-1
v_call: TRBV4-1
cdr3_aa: ASSQGLLAMVYNEQF

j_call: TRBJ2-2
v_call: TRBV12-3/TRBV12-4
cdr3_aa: ASSLTSGRAYTGELF

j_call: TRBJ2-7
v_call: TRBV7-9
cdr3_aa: ASTLAGGEYEQY

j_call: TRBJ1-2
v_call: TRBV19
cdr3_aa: ASNPAGGNGYT

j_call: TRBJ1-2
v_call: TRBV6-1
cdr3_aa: ASSPGQGSYGYT

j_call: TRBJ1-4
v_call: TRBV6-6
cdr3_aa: ASSYGQLRDEKLF

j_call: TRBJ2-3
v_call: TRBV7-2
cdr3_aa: ASSLEAGGRGTQY

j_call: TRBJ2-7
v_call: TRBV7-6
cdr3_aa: ASSLSTGDGNEQY

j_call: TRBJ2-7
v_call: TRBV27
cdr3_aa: ASSLVSSGNEQY

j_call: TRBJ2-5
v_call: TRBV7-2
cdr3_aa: ASSFSSGEPQETQY

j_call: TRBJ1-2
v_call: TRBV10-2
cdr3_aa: ASSERQGGGYT

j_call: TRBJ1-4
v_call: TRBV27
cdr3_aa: ASSSWGAANEKLF

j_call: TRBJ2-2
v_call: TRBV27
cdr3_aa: ASVRQASGRYKGELF

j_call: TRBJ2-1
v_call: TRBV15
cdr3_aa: ATSRETGGASNEQF

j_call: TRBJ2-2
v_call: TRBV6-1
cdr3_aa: ASSSNPYSTGELF

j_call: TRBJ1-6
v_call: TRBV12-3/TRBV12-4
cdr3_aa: ASSKTEPNNSPLH

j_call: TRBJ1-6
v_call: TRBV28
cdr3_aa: ASSPIRGGFTLH

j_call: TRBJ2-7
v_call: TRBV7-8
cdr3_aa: ASSFRLANLYEQY

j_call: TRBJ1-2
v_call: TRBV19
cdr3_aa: ASTERGGGYT

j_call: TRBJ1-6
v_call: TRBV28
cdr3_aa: ASALSGDNSPLH

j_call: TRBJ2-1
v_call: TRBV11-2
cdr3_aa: ASSVRPPGLIYNEQF

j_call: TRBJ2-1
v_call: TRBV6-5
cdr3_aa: ASSSAGTSGIEQF

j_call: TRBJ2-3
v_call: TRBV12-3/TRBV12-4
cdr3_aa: ASSLGGLAVSTDTQY

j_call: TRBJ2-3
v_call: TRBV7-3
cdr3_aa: ASSLGARGGTGTQC

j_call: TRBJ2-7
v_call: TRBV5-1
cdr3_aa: ASSLVQEPWEQY

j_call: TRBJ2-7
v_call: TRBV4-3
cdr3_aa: ARSQANGLNYEQY

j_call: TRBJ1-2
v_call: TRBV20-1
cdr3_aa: SPPTPRNSGHGYT

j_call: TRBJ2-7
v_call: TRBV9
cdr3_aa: ASSVGAGGREQY

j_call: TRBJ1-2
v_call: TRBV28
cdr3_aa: ASSRELGIYGYT

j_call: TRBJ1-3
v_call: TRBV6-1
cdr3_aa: ASLGTNGNTIY

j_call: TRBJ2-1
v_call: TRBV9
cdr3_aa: ASSVGGTLYNEQF

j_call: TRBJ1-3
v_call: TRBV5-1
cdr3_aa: ASSLGALGAGNTIY

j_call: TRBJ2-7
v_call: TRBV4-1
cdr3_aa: ASSQDHAGTDEQY

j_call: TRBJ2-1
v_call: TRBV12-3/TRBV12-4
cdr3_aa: ASRWGAANEQF

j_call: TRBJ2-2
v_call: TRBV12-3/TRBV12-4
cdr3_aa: ASSLALVIGELF

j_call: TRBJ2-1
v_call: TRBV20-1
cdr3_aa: SARRSEGRYEQF

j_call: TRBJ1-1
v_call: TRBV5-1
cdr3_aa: ASSAQGNTEAF

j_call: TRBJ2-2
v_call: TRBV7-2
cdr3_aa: ASSAGLGVGELF

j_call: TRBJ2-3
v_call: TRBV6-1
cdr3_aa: ASTSGGSTDTRY

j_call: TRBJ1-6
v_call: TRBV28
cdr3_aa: ASSSRQGVFKTPLP

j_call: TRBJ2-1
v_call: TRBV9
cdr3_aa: ASSVEGRDPSYNEQF